The T cell receptor (beta chain) under discussion was sequenced for a study of blood T cell repertoires in COVID-19. Study at large: PBMCs, B-cell-depleted T cells, or T cells provided the cDNA or gDNA that made up the material.

Original handling: Amplification of reference gene primers was used by the study to estimate nucleated cell counts. The repertoire was sequenced with immunoSEQ multiplex PCR; TCRdb's copy has only in-frame clones and lacks some. V, J and clone size are those of that table, while D and trimming were read from the DNA. The sample lists about 54,000 clones, 75% to 95% seen once, with just under 8.5% in the top ten. This CDR3 comprises 15 residues. J gave up 3 bases and V 2 bases, and 7 bases lay outside the gene matches. Germline CDR1 reads LGHDT; CDR2 reads YNNKEL (reference sequence). This chain uses TRBV3-1 (or the pseudogene TRBV3-2) with TRBJ2-7, with 7 bases lining up with TRBD2. Sequenced material: peripheral blood. This TCR came from a woman aged 40 to 55 with active COVID-19. The CDR3: CASSQYGGGFYEQYF. The CDR3 nucleotides read TGTGCCAGCAGCCAATACGGCGGGGGTTTCTACGAGCAGTACTTC.